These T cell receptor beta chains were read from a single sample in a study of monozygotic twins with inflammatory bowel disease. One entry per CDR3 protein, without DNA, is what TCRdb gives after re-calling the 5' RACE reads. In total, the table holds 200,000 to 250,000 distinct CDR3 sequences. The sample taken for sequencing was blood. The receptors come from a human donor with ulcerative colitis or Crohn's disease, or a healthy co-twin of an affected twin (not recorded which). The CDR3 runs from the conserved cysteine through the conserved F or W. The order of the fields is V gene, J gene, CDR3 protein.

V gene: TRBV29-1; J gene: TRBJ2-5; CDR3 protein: CSVAAQETQYF
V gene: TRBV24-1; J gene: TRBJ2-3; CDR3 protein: CATRSSIETQYF
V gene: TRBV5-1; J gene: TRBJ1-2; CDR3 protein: CASRSSGRTNYGYTF
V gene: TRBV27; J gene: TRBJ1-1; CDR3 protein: CASSLSRDRGAEAFF
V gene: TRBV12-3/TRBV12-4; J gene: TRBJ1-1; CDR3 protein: CASTSGGSNTEAFF
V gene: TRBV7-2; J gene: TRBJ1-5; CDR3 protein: CASSLVGGTGQPQHF
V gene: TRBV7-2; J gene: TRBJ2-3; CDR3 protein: CASSSDPSGTQYF
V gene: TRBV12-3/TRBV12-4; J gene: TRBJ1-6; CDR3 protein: CASSFDSKSGNSPLHF
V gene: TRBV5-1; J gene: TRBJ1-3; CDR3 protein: CASMAGGSSGNTIYF
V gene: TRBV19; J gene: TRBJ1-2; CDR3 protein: CASSIAGEPNYGYTF
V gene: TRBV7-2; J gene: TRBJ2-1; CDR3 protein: CASSLRTGRNEQFF
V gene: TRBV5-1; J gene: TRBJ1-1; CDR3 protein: CASSRGTMNTEAFF
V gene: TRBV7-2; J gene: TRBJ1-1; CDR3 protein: CASSSRQGGTEAFF
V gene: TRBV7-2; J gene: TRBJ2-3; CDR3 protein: CASSSIGTSLTDTQYF
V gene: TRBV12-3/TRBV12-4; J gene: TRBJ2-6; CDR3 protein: CASREQVSGANVLTF
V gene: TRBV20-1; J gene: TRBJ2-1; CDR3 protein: CSARVLYNEQFF
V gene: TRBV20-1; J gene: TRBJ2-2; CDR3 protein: CSARPRDRGAGELFF
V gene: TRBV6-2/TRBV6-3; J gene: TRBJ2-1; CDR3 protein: CASRFAGGSYNEQFF
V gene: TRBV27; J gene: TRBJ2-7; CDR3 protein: CASCRRGTEIYEQYF
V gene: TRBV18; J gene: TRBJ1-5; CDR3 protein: CASSPNTDQPQHF
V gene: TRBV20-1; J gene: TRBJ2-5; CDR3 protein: CSAVGRQETQYF
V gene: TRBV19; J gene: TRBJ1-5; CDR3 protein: CASRGTGYQPQHF
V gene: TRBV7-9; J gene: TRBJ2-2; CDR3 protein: CASSLGVRSTTGELFF
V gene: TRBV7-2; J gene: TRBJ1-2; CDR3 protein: CASSLGAGENYGYTF
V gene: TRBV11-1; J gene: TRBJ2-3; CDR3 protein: CASSSTGGLAGRTDTQYF
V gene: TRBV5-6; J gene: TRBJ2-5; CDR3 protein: CASSLSPVRGQQETQYF